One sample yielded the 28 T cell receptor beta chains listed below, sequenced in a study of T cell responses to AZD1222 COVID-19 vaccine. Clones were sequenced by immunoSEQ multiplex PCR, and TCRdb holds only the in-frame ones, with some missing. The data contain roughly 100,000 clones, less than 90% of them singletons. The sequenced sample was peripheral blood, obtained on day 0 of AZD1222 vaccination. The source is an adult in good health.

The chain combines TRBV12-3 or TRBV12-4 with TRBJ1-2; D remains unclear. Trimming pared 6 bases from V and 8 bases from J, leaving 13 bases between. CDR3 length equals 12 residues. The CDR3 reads CASSPTTGGYTF. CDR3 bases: TGTGCCAGCAGCCCCACCACCGGGGGCTACACCTTC.

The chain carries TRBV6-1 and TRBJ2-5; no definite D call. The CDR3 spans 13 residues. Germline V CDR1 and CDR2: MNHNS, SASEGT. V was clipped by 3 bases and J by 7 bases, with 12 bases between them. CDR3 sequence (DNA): TGTGCCAGCAGTGAGAGTACACTCGGGACCCAGTACTTC. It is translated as CASSESTLGTQYF.

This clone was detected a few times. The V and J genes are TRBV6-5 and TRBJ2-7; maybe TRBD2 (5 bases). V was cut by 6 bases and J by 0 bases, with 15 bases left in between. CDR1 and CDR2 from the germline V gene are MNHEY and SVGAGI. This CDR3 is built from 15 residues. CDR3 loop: CASRIYSGSSYEQYF. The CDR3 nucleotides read TGTGCCAGCAGGATTTACTCGGGAAGCTCCTACGAGCAGTACTTC.

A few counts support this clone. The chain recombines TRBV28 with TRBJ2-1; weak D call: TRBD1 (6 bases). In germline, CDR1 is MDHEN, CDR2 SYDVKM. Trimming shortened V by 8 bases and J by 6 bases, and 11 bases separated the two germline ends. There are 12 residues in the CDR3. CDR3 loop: CASYDRINEQFF. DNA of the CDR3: TGTGCCAGCTACGACAGGATCAATGAGCAGTTCTTC.

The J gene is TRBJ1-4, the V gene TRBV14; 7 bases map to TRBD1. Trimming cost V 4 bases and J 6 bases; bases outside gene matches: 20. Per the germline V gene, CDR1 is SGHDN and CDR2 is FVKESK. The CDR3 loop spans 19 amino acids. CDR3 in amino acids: CASSRNKGQLGVQDEKLFF. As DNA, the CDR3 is TGTGCCAGCAGCCGAAACAAGGGACAGCTCGGAGTACAGGATGAAAAACTGTTTTTT. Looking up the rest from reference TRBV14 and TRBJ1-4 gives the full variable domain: EAGVTQFPSHSVIEKGQTVTLRCDPISGHDNLYWYRRVMGKEIKFLLHFVKESKQDESGMPNNRFLAERTGGTYSTLKVQPAELEDSGVYFCASSRNKGQLGVQDEKLFFGSGTQLSVL.

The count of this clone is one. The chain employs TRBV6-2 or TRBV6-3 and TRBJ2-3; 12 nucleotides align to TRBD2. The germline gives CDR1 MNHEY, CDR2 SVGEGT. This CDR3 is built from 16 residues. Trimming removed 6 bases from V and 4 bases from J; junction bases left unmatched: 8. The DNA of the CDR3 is TGTGCCAGCAGCCCGGGACTAGCGGGTGGGGCAGATACGCAGTATTTT. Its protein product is CASSPGLAGGADTQYF.

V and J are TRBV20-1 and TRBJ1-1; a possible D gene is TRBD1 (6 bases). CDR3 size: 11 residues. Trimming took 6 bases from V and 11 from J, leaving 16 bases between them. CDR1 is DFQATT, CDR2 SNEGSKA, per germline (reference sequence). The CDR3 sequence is CSAGGVGLAFF. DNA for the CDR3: TGCAGTGCAGGGGGGGTGGGTCTGGCTTTCTTT.

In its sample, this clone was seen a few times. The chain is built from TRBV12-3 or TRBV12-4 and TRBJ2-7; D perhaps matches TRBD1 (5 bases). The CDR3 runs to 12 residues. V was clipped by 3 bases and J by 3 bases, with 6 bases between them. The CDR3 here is CASSFRDYEQYF. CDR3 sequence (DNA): TGTGCCAGCAGTTTCAGGGACTACGAGCAGTACTTC.

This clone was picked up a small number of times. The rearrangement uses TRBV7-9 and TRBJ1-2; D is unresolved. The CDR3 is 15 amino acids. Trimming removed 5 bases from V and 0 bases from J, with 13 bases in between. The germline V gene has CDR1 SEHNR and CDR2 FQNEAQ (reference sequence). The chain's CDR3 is CASSPGGGTNYGYTF. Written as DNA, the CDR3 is TGTGCCAGCAGCCCAGGAGGTGGTACTAACTATGGCTACACCTTC.

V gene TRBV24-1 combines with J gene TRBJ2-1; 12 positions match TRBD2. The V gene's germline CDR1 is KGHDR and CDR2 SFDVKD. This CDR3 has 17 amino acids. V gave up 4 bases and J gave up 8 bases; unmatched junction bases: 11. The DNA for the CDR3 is TGTGCCACCAGTGACCCCAGACTAGCGGGAGACGTCTATGAGCAGTTCTTC. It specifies CATSDPRLAGDVYEQFF.

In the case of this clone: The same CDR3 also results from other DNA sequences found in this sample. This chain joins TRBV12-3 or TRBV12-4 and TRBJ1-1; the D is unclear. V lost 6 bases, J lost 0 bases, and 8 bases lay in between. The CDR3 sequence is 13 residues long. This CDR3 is CASSLLMNTEAFF. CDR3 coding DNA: TGTGCCAGCAGCCTTCTTATGAACACTGAAGCTTTCTTT.

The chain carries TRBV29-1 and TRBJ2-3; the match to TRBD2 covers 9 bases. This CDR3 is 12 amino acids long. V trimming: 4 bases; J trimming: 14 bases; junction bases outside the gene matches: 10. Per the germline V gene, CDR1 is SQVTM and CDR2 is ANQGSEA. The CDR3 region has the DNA TGCAGCGTTGGAGCGGCGGGAGGGGCCCTGTATTTT. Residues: CSVGAAGGALYF.

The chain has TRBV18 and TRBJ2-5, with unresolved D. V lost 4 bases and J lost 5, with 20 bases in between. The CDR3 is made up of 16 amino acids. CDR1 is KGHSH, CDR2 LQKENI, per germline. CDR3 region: CASSQQGPPTKETQYF. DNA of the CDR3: TGTGCCAGCTCACAGCAAGGACCACCCACAAAGGAGACCCAGTACTTC.

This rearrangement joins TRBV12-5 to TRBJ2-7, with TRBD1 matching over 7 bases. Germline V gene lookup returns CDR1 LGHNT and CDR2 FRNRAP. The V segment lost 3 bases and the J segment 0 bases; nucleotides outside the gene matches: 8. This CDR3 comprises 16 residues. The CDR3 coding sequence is TGTGCTAGTGGTTTTCCCGGAACAGGGGCCTCCTACGAGCAGTACTTC. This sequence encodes CASGFPGTGASYEQYF.

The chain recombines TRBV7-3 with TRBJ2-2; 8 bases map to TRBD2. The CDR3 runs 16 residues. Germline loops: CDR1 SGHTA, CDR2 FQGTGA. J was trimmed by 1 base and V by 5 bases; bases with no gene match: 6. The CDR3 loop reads CASSLTSGGNTGELFF. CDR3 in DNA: TGTGCCAGCAGCCTTACCAGCGGGGGGAACACCGGGGAGCTGTTTTTT.

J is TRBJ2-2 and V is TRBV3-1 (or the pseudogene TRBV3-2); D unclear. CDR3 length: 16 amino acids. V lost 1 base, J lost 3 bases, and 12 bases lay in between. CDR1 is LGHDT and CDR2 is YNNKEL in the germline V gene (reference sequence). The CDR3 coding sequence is TGTGCCAGCAGCCAAGGTGGCTCTGCCCACACCGGGGAGCTGTTTTTT. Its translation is CASSQGGSAHTGELFF.

In DNA, the CDR3 is TGCAGTGCTAGTCGGACAGACAACTATGGCTACACCTTC. It encodes CSASRTDNYGYTF. The V and J genes are TRBV20-1 and TRBJ1-2; perhaps TRBD1 as D (6 bases). The V gene lost 3 bases and the J gene lost 2 bases, with 10 bases spanning the gap. There are 13 residues in the CDR3. CDR1 is DFQATT, CDR2 SNEGSKA, per germline (reference sequence).

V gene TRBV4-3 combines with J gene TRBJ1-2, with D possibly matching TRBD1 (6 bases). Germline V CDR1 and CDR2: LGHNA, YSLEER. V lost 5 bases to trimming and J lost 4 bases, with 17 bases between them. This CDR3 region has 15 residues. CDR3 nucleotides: TGCGCCAGCAGCGCCGGACAGTCGAATATCTATGGCTACACCTTC. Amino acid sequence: CASSAGQSNIYGYTF.

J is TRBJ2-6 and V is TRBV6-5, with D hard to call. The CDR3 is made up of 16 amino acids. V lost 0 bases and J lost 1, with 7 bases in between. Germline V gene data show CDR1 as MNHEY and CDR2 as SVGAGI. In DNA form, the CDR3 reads TGTGCCAGCAGTTACTCCTTCACATCTGGGGCCAACGTCCTGACTTTC. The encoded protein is CASSYSFTSGANVLTF.

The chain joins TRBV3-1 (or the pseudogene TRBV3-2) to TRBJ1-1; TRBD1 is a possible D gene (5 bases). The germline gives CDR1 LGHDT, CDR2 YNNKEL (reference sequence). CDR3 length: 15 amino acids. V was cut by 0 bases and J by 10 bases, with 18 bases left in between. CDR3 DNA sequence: TGTGCCAGCAGCCAAGACGGGGCGAGAGAAACGGGAGCTTTCTTT. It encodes CASSQDGARETGAFF.

The CDR3 spells CASSLWVLRSGYTF. The CDR3 coding sequence is TGTGCCAGCAGTTTGTGGGTCTTGAGGAGTGGCTACACCTTC. This chain joins TRBV28 and TRBJ1-2, with no clear D. V lost 3 bases and J 7 bases, leaving 15 bases between the germline ends. The CDR3 runs to 14 residues. Looked up from germline, CDR1 is MDHEN and CDR2 is SYDVKM.

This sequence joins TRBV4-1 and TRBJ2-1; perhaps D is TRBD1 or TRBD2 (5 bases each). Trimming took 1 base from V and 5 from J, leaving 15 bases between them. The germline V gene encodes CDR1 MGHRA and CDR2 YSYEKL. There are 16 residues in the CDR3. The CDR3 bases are TGCGCCAGCAGCCAAGTGCTCTCTCGAGGGGACAATGAGCAGTTCTTC. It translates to CASSQVLSRGDNEQFF.

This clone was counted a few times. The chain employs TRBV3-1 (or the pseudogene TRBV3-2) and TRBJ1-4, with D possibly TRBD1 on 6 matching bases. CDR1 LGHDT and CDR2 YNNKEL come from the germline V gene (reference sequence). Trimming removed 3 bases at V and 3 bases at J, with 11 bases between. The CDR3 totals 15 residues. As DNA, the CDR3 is TGTGCCAGCAGCCAGGGGCAGGGGTCTAATGAAAAACTGTTTTTT. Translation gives CASSQGQGSNEKLFF.

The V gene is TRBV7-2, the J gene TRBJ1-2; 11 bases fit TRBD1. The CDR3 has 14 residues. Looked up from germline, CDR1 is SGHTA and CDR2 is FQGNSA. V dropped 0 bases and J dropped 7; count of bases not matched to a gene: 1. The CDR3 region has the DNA TGTGCCAGCAGCTTAGCCGGGACAGGGGGTGGCTACACCTTC. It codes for CASSLAGTGGGYTF.

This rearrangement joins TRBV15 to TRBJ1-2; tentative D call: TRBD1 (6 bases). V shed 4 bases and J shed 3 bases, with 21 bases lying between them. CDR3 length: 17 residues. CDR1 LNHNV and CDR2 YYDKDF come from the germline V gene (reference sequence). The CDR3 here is CATSNLGQSTTYYGYTF. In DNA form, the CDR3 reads TGTGCCACCAGCAACCTTGGACAGTCGACAACTTACTATGGCTACACCTTC.

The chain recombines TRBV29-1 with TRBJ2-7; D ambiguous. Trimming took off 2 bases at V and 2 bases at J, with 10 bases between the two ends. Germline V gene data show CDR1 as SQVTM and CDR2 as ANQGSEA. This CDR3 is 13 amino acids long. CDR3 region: CSVERLAPYEQYV. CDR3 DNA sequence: TGCAGCGTTGAACGTCTCGCGCCCTACGAGCAGTACGTC.

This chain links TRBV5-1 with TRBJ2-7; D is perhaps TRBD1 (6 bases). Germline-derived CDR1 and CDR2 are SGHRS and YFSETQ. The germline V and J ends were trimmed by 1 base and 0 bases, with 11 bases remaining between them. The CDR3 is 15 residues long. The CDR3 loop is CASSLRQDSSYEQYF. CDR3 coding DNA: TGCGCCAGCAGCTTGAGGCAGGACAGCTCCTACGAGCAGTACTTC.

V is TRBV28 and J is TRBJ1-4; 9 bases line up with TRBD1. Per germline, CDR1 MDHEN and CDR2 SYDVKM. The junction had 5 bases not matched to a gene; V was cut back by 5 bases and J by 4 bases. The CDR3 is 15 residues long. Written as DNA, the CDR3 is TGTGCCAGCAGTCTACCGGGACAGGGTAATGAAAAACTGTTTTTT. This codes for CASSLPGQGNEKLFF.